This is a list of T cell receptor beta chains from one sample in a study of shared clonotypes between healthy human individuals. The protocol was immunoSEQ multiplex PCR, while the TCRdb copy is restricted to in-frame clones and leaves out a portion. The table has around 2.3 million clones, approximately 95% seen once. Sequenced sample: naive CD4+ T cells sorted from blood. Receptors originate from a young man in good health. The CDR3 runs from the conserved cysteine through the conserved F or W. Fields, in order: D gene, V gene, clone size, J gene, CDR3 DNA, CDR3 protein. The D gene is left open where the match is weak. Only some rows state a clone size, as once, few, many or a class for expanded clones.

.	TRBV9	.	TRBJ1-3	TGTGCCAGCAGCGTAGACCCGCTCGAAGACACCATATATTTT	CASSVDPLEDTIYF
.	TRBV5-6	.	TRBJ1-5	TGTGCCAGCAGCTTCAGGGGCAATCAGCCCCAGCATTTT	CASSFRGNQPQHF
.	TRBV29-1	.	TRBJ2-7	TGCAGCGTTGAAAGAGGGGGAGGGTCCGAGCAGTACTTC	CSVERGGGSEQYF
.	TRBV5-1	.	TRBJ2-7	TGCGCCAGCAGCTTGTCCCCTGACATTATCTCCTACGAGCAGTACTTC	CASSLSPDIISYEQYF
TRBD2	TRBV9	.	TRBJ2-3	TGTGCCAGCAGCGTGCGCGGGAGTAGCACAGATACGCAGTATTTT	CASSVRGSSTDTQYF
.	TRBV7-7	.	TRBJ2-3	TGTGCTAGCAGCTTAGGAGGGGATAGCACAGATACGCAGTATTTT	CASSLGGDSTDTQYF
TRBD1	TRBV4-1	.	TRBJ1-2	TGCGCCAGCAGCCGTCCGGGACAGCGGAATGGCTACACCTTC	CASSRPGQRNGYTF
TRBD2	TRBV7-8	.	TRBJ2-3	TGTGCCAGCAGCTTGTGGACTAGCGGGGTCACAGATACGCAGTATTTT	CASSLWTSGVTDTQYF
.	TRBV2	.	TRBJ1-1	TGTGCCAGCAAGCTTAGTATCACTGAAGCTTTCTTT	CASKLSITEAFF
TRBD1	TRBV15	.	TRBJ2-2	TGTGCCACCAGCTGGGGACAGGGGGTTACCGGGGAGCTGTTTTTT	CATSWGQGVTGELFF
TRBD1	TRBV6-5	once	TRBJ1-2	TGTGCCAGCAGTCCAGGGGACAGGGTGAACTATGGCTACACCTTC	CASSPGDRVNYGYTF
.	TRBV5-1	.	TRBJ2-4	TGCGCCAGCAGCAGCGGGCTAGTAGCCAAAAACATTCAGTACTTC	CASSSGLVAKNIQYF
.	TRBV30	once	TRBJ2-3	TGTGCCTGGAGCAAAGGGGTCTGGAGGCCTAGCACAGATACGCAGTATTTT	CAWSKGVWRPSTDTQYF
.	TRBV28	few	TRBJ1-5	TGTGCCAGCAGTCGCAGATTAAATCAGCCCCAGCATTTT	CASSRRLNQPQHF
TRBD1	TRBV15	.	TRBJ1-2	TGTGCCACCAGTCCGAGGTTAGCCGGGACAGAGGATGGCTACACCTTC	CATSPRLAGTEDGYTF
.	TRBV18	.	TRBJ1-2	TGTGCCAGCTCACCAATACGGGGCCACTATGGCTACACCTTC	CASSPIRGHYGYTF
.	TRBV7-9	.	TRBJ2-7	TGTGCCAGCAGCCACACTCCAGAACCCTACGAGCAGTACTTC	CASSHTPEPYEQYF
.	TRBV6-5	.	TRBJ2-4	TGTGCCAGCAGTTATTCGGCCGCACCAAACATTCAGTACTTC	CASSYSAAPNIQYF
.	TRBV11-2	.	TRBJ1-2	TGTGCCAGCAGCTTAGAGTCCTCTGGGGGCTACACCTTC	CASSLESSGGYTF
.	TRBV2	.	TRBJ1-1	TGTGCCAGCAGTCGGACATCCCCGAACGGAGGTCTAACTGAAGCTTTCTTT	CASSRTSPNGGLTEAFF
TRBD1	TRBV30	.	TRBJ1-6	TGTGCCTGGAGCGGACAGGGCGGTGTTCCCCTCCACTTT	CAWSGQGGVPLHF
.	TRBV2	once	TRBJ2-7	TGTGCCAGCAGTGGCCAGTTCGAGCAGTACTTC	CASSGQFEQYF
.	TRBV11-2	.	TRBJ2-7	TGTGCCAGCAGCTTAGTTGCGGGGATGTGGGAGCAGTACTTC	CASSLVAGMWEQYF
.	TRBV7-6	once	TRBJ2-1	TGTGCCAGCAGCCCGCAGGAGGCAAACGAGCAGTTCTTC	CASSPQEANEQFF
.	TRBV5-1	once	TRBJ1-2	TGCGCCAGCAGCTTGGTAGGGACGGCGGACTATGGCTACACCTTC	CASSLVGTADYGYTF
TRBD1	TRBV5-1	.	TRBJ1-1	TGCGCCAGCAGCTTGGGCGGGACAGCCGACACTGAAGCTTTCTTT	CASSLGGTADTEAFF
.	TRBV5-6	.	TRBJ2-3	TGTGCCAGCAGCCGCCTCTCGGGGGCCTATAGCACAGATACGCAGTATTTT	CASSRLSGAYSTDTQYF
TRBD2	TRBV5-6	.	TRBJ2-3	TGTGCCAGCAGCTTGGGACTAGCGGGCAAACCTAGCACAGATACGCAGTATTTT	CASSLGLAGKPSTDTQYF
.	TRBV13	once	TRBJ2-7	TGTGCCAGCAGCACCATGAGCGGCGAGCAGTACTTC	CASSTMSGEQYF
.	TRBV30	.	TRBJ2-5	TGTGCCTGGGGTGCGGGGACAGCCCAAGAGACCCAGTACTTC	CAWGAGTAQETQYF
.	TRBV11-2	.	TRBJ2-2	TGTGCCAGCAGCCCTGGTGAGGGCGGGGAGCTGTTTTTT	CASSPGEGGELFF